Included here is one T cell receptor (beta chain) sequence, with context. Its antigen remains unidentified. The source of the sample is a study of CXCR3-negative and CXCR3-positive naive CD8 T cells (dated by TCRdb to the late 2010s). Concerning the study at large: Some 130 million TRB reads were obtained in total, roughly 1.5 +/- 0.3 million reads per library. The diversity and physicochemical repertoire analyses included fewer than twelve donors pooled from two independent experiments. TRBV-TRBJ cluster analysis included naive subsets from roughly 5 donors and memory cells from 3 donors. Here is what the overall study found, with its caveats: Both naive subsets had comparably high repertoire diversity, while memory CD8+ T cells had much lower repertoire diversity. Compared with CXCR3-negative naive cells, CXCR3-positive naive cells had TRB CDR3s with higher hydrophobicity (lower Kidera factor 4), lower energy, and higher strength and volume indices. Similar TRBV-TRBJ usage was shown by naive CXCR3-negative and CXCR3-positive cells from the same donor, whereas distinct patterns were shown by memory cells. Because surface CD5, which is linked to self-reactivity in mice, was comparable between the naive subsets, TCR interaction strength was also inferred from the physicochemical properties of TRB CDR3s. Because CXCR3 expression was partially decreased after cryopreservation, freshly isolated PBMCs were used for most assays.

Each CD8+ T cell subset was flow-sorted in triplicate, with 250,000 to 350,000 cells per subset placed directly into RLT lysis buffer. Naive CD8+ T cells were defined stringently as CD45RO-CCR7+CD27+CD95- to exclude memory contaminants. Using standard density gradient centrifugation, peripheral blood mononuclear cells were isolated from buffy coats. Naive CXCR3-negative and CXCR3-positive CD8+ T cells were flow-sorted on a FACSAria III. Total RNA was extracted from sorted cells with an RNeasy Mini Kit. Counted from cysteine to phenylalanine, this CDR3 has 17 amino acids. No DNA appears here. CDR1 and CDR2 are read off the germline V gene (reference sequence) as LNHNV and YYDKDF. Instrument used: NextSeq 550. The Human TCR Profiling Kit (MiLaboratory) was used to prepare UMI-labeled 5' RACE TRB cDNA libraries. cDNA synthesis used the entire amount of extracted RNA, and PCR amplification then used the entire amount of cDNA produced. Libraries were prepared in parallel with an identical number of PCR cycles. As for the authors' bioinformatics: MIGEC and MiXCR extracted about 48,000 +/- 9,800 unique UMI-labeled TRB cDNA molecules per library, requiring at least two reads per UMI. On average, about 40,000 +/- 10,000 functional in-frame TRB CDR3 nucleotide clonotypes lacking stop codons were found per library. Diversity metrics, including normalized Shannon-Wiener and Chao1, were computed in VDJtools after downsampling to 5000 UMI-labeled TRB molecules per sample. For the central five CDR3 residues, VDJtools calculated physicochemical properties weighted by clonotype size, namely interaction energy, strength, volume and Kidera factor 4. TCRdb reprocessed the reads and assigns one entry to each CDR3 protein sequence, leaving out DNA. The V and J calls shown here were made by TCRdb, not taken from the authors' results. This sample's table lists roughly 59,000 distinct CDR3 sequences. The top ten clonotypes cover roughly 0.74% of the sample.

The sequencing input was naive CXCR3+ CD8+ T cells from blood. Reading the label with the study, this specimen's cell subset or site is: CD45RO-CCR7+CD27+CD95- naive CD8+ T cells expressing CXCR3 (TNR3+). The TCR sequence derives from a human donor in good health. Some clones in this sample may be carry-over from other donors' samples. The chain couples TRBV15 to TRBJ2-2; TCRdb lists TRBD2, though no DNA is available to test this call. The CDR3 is CATSRDLTSWNTGELFF.